The clone carrying this T cell receptor beta chain was picked up one time. This entry belongs to a study of cytomegalovirus exposure and HLA in healthy donors. Study-wide context: Among around 400 genotyped donors, around 77% fell in the Caucasian-associated ancestry cluster.

The ends lost 4 bases at V and 0 bases at J; junction bases unmatched: 3. CDR1 and CDR2 from the germline V gene are SGHRS and YFSETQ. The CDR3 sequence is 14 residues long. Both 60 Vbeta primers and 13 Jbeta primers went into the PCR. The assay was immunoSEQ multiplex PCR, and TCRdb's table has in-frame clones only and misses some. The sample carries 190,000 or so clones, 75% to 90% recorded once. The rearrangement links TRBV5-1 to TRBJ2-5, with 7 bases identical to TRBD1. This clonotype was obtained from a man aged 50 to 59 in good health and CMV-seronegative. The specimen was PBMCs. The CDR3 is CASSTGTDQETQYF. As DNA, the CDR3 is TGCGCCAGCAGCACCGGGACAGACCAAGAGACCCAGTACTTC.